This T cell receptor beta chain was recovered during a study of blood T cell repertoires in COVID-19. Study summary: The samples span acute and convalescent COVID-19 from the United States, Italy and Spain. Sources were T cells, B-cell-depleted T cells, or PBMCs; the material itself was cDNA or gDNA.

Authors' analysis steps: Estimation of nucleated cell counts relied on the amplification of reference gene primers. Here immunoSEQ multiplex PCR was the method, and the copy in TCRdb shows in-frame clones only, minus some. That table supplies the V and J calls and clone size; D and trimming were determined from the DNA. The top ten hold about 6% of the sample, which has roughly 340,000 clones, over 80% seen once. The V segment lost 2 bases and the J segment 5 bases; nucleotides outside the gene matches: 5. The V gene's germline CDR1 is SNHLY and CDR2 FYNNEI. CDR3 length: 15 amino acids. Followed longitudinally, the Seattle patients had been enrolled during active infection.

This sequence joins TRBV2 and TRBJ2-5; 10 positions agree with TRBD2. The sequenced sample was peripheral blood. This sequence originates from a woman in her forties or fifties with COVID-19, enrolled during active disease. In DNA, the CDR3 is TGTGCCAGCAGTGAAACTAGCGGGAAGGGGGAGACCCAGTACTTC. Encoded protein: CASSETSGKGETQYF.